Included here is one T cell receptor beta chain sequence, with context. Its antigen is currently unknown. The data stem from a study of cytomegalovirus exposure and HLA in healthy donors. The CDR3 length is 14 residues. CDR1 and CDR2 from the germline V gene are SGHVS and FQNEAQ. The V and J ends lost 2 bases and 2 bases respectively, with 9 bases between them. Whole-study results and caveats: According to a later analysis, donors in an Asian-associated ancestry cluster reportedly had fewer N-insertions than the roughly 670-donor mean.

Use of 60 Vbeta and 13 Jbeta primers characterized the PCR. The repertoire was sequenced with immunoSEQ multiplex PCR; TCRdb's copy has only in-frame clones and lacks some. The top ten hold roughly 5.3% of the sample, which has approximately 120,000 clones, 55% to 75% seen once. The sequencing sample was made of PBMCs. This receptor was taken from a woman in her seventies in good health and CMV-seropositive. The chain couples TRBV7-8 to TRBJ1-1; no definite D call. The CDR3 DNA follows: TGTGCCAGCAGCTTATCTTACAGCAACACTGAAGCTTTCTTT. Residues: CASSLSYSNTEAFF.